This T cell receptor beta chain was retrieved from a study of T-cell memory formation after mild COVID-19. TCRdb reprocessed the 5' RACE reads with MiXCR, giving one entry per CDR3 protein. The sample lists approximately 480,000 distinct CDR3 sequences, approximately 18% occurring once. The V end was cut by 2 bases, the J end by 1 base, with 11 bases between. The CDR3 has 15 amino acids. Germline V gene data show CDR1 as SGHDT and CDR2 as YYEEEE. This clonotype was detected many times. The sequence came from an adult woman who had mild COVID-19 (a few samples of this study predate the infection). Cell type and time point are not known. The rearrangement joins TRBV5-6 to TRBJ2-3; D not resolved. The source material was PBMCs or a T cell subset sorted from them (not recorded which). CDR3 amino acids: CASSFLGIGTDTQYF. The CDR3 DNA reads TGTGCCAGCAGCTTCCTTGGCATTGGCACAGATACGCAGTATTTT.